The rows below give T cell receptor beta chains drawn from one sample of a study of T-cell memory formation after mild COVID-19. TCRdb passed the 5' RACE reads through MiXCR, listing each CDR3 protein once. The sample holds about 410,000 distinct CDR3 sequences, about 20% seen once. Input material: PBMCs or a T cell subset sorted from them (not recorded which). These receptors were collected from a man younger than 30 who had mild COVID-19 (a few samples of this study predate the infection). Cell type and time point are not known. Each CDR3 is given with its conserved first and last residue. D genes are given only for firm matches. A clone size is listed for some rows: how often the clone was seen (once, few, many), or a class if it is expanded.

- | TRBJ1-3 | TRBV3-1 | - | CASSQGTSGNTIYF | TGTGCCAGCAGCCAAGGGACCTCTGGAAACACCATATATTTT
- | TRBJ2-2 | TRBV20-1 | few | CSARPQDAGELFF | TGCAGTGCTAGACCCCAGGACGCCGGGGAGCTGTTTTTT
- | TRBJ2-7 | TRBV7-2 | - | CASSRNREQYF | TGTGCCAGCAGCCGTAATCGCGAGCAGTACTTC
TRBD2 | TRBJ2-7 | TRBV4-1 | few | CASSLGTSGGFSYEQYF | TGCGCCAGCAGTCTCGGGACTAGCGGGGGGTTCTCCTACGAGCAGTACTTC
- | TRBJ2-4 | TRBV6-2/TRBV6-3 | - | CASTTSGISKNIQYF | TGTGCCAGCACCACCTCAGGGATATCCAAAAACATTCAGTACTTC
TRBD1 | TRBJ2-2 | TRBV19 | many | CASSIEDRVNGELFF | TGTGCCAGTAGTATAGAGGACAGGGTAAACGGGGAGCTGTTTTTT
- | TRBJ1-4 | TRBV4-1 | few | CASSQTPRTGSAEKLFF | TGCGCCAGCAGCCAGACACCCAGAACAGGGTCGGCGGAAAAACTGTTTTTT
- | TRBJ1-3 | TRBV20-1 | - | CSARDRDTGNTIYF | TGCAGTGCTAGAGACCGGGACACTGGAAACACCATATATTTT
- | TRBJ1-4 | TRBV20-1 | few | CSAKSAPSFATNEKLFF | TGCAGTGCCAAGTCGGCCCCTTCCTTTGCAACTAATGAAAAACTGTTTTTT
- | TRBJ1-2 | TRBV5-1 | many | CASSPDGRYGYTF | TGCGCCAGCAGTCCAGACGGTCGCTATGGCTACACCTTC
- | TRBJ2-1 | TRBV6-2/TRBV6-3 | few | CASSKGVVPGNEQFF | TGTGCCAGCAGTAAAGGGGTGGTGCCGGGGAATGAGCAGTTCTTC
TRBD2 | TRBJ2-1 | TRBV7-2 | - | CASGSQRGPYNEQFF | TGTGCCAGCGGGTCTCAGCGGGGGCCCTACAATGAGCAGTTCTTC
TRBD1 | TRBJ2-1 | TRBV7-2 | few | CASSLDRGTSEQFF | TGTGCCAGCAGCTTGGACAGGGGAACAAGTGAGCAGTTCTTC
- | TRBJ2-1 | TRBV7-2 | few | CASSLLGGREQFF | TGTGCCAGCAGCCTCCTCGGGGGGCGGGAGCAGTTCTTC
- | TRBJ1-5 | TRBV12-3/TRBV12-4 | - | CASTTVMAGLNQPQHF | TGTGCCAGCACCACCGTAATGGCGGGACTGAATCAGCCCCAGCATTTT
TRBD1 | TRBJ1-2 | TRBV4-1 | - | CASSQEASGGRANYGYTF | TGCGCCAGCAGCCAAGAAGCGTCAGGGGGCCGAGCTAACTATGGCTACACCTTC
- | TRBJ2-5 | TRBV14 | few | CASSRRAGAWETQYF | TGTGCCAGCAGCCGGCGGGCAGGGGCGTGGGAGACCCAGTACTTC
- | TRBJ2-1 | TRBV4-2 | - | CASSQGNPPPLF | TGTGCCAGCAGCCAAGGTAACCCTCCTCCCCTCTTC
- | TRBJ2-3 | TRBV11-2 | few | CASSFGGGITDTQYF | TGTGCCAGCAGCTTCGGGGGAGGTATCACAGATACGCAGTATTTT
- | TRBJ2-3 | TRBV5-1 | many | CASSWRTVSTDTQYF | TGCGCCAGCAGTTGGCGGACGGTGAGCACAGATACGCAGTATTTT
- | TRBJ2-1 | TRBV2 | many | CASGGNEQFF | TGTGCCAGCGGGGGCAATGAGCAGTTCTTC
- | TRBJ1-1 | TRBV6-7 | few | CASSPVGLSPKAFF | TGTGCCAGCAGCCCCGTCGGGTTGAGTCCCAAAGCTTTCTTT
TRBD2 | TRBJ2-5 | TRBV7-2 | - | CASSPTSGIQETQYF | TGTGCCAGCAGCCCGACTAGCGGCATCCAAGAGACCCAGTACTTC
TRBD1 | TRBJ2-3 | TRBV29-1 | - | CSAPGQGVTDTQYF | TGCAGCGCCCCCGGACAGGGGGTGACAGATACGCAGTATTTT
TRBD2 | TRBJ2-3 | TRBV6-5 | - | CASSYVAGANTDTQYF | TGTGCCAGCAGTTACGTAGCGGGGGCTAACACAGATACGCAGTATTTT
TRBD2 | TRBJ2-2 | TRBV5-5 | - | CASSLSAGPGELFF | TGTGCCAGCAGCTTGTCAGCGGGGCCCGGGGAGCTGTTTTTT
TRBD1 | TRBJ1-2 | TRBV7-2 | few | CASSQNRGSGYTF | TGTGCCAGCAGCCAGAACAGGGGATCTGGCTACACCTTC
- | TRBJ2-2 | TRBV12-3/TRBV12-4 | - | CASSGSPGSGELFF | TGTGCCAGCAGTGGGAGCCCGGGGAGCGGGGAGCTGTTTTTT
- | TRBJ2-7 | TRBV20-1 | - | CSARHDSYEQYF | TGCAGTGCTAGACATGACTCCTACGAGCAGTACTTC
- | TRBJ2-4 | TRBV7-2 | - | CASSLGLGDIQYF | TGTGCCAGCAGCTTAGGACTAGGCGACATTCAGTACTTC
- | TRBJ2-7 | TRBV15 | - | CATSRDGGSEQYF | TGTGCCACCAGCAGAGATGGGGGTAGCGAGCAGTACTTC
TRBD2 | TRBJ2-5 | TRBV20-1 | few | CSAISGGNFFETQYF | TGCAGTGCCATTAGCGGGGGTAATTTTTTTGAGACCCAGTACTTC
- | TRBJ2-2 | TRBV19 | - | CASLGRVDTGELFF | TGTGCCAGTTTAGGCAGAGTGGACACCGGGGAGCTGTTTTTT
TRBD2 | TRBJ2-1 | TRBV24-1 | few | CATSAGGLYNEQFF | TGTGCCACCTCTGCGGGGGGTTTGTACAATGAGCAGTTCTTC
TRBD1 | TRBJ1-1 | TRBV5-1 | few | CASSIGTGWNTEAFF | TGCGCCAGCAGCATAGGGACAGGGTGGAACACTGAAGCTTTCTTT
- | TRBJ1-1 | TRBV5-1 | - | CASSSTSANTEAFF | TGCGCCAGCAGCTCCACAAGCGCGAACACTGAAGCTTTCTTT
TRBD2 | TRBJ2-3 | TRBV7-3 | few | CASRAGGATDTQYF | TGTGCCAGCAGAGCGGGGGGCGCCACAGATACGCAGTATTTT
- | TRBJ1-2 | TRBV7-9 | few | CASSAAGFDYGYTF | TGTGCCAGCAGCGCCGCGGGCTTTGACTATGGCTACACCTTC
- | TRBJ2-1 | TRBV10-3 | few | CAISESRLRVF | TGTGCCATCAGTGAGTCGAGACTTCGGGTCTTC
TRBD1 | TRBJ1-6 | TRBV27 | - | CASSLAGGYNSPLHF | TGTGCCAGCAGTTTAGCAGGGGGTTATAATTCACCCCTCCACTTT
TRBD2 | TRBJ2-5 | TRBV6-5 | - | CANSGTSGGTQYF | TGTGCCAACTCCGGGACTAGCGGGGGGACCCAGTACTTC
- | TRBJ1-4 | TRBV2 | few | CASIPRPGGTNEKLFF | TGTGCCAGCATCCCTAGACCCGGCGGTACTAATGAAAAACTGTTTTTT
- | TRBJ2-5 | TRBV4-2 | - | CASSQEEGSAETQYF | TGTGCCAGCAGCCAAGAGGAGGGGTCCGCGGAGACCCAGTACTTC
TRBD2 | TRBJ2-2 | TRBV5-1 | few | CASSALAGASSNTGELFF | TGCGCCAGCAGCGCACTAGCGGGGGCCTCCTCGAACACCGGGGAGCTGTTTTTT
- | TRBJ1-1 | TRBV12-3/TRBV12-4 | few | CASRPVRGTEAFF | TGTGCCAGCAGGCCAGTCCGGGGCACTGAAGCTTTCTTT
- | TRBJ2-2 | TRBV7-6 | few | CASSLSPGLGGELFF | TGTGCCAGCAGCTTATCTCCAGGGCTGGGCGGGGAGCTGTTTTTT
- | TRBJ1-2 | TRBV29-1 | - | CSVVDLGYTF | TGCAGCGTTGTTGATCTAGGCTACACCTTC
- | TRBJ2-1 | TRBV20-1 | - | CSAQLEGSLHFNEQFF | TGCAGTGCCCAATTGGAGGGGTCACTACATTTCAATGAGCAGTTCTTC
- | TRBJ2-7 | TRBV5-1 | few | CASTPTTSTYEQYF | TGCGCCAGCACTCCGACGACCTCGACCTACGAGCAGTACTTC
- | TRBJ1-6 | TRBV19 | - | CASSIEGRDNSPLHF | TGTGCCAGTAGTATAGAAGGGAGGGATAATTCACCCCTCCACTTT
TRBD1 | TRBJ1-2 | TRBV4-2 | - | CASSPTGMYYGYTF | TGTGCCAGCAGCCCGACAGGGATGTACTACGGCTACACCTTC